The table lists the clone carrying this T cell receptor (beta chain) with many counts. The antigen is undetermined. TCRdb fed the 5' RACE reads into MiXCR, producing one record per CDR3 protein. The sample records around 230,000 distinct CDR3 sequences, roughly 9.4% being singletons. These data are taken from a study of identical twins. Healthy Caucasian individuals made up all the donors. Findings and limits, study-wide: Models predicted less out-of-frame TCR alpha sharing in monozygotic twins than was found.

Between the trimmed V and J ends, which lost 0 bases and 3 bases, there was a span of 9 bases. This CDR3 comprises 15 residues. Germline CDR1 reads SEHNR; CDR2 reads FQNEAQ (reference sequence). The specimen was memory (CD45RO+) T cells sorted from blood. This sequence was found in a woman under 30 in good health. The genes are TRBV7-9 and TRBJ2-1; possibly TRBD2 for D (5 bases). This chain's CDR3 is CASSLALAGYNEQFF. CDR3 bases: TGTGCCAGCAGCTTAGCCCTAGCAGGCTACAATGAGCAGTTCTTC.